Listed below are T cell receptor beta chains from one sample, sequenced in a study of cytomegalovirus exposure and HLA in healthy donors. Method: immunoSEQ multiplex PCR; TCRdb's copy keeps in-frame clones and lacks some. The sample has 150,000 to 200,000 clones, 75% to 85% seen once. The material sequenced was PBMCs. The origin of the receptors is a woman between 18 and 29 years old in good health and CMV-seropositive. Both conserved end residues are part of each CDR3. The D gene is left open where the match is weak. Clone size is stated in some rows and not others, as once, few, many or a class when expanded.

V: TRBV25-1
size: .
J: TRBJ1-6
D: TRBD1
DNA: TGTGCCAGCAGCTACAGGGGATCAGTTAATTCACCCCTCCACTTT
CDR3: CASSYRGSVNSPLHF

V: TRBV28
size: .
J: TRBJ2-3
D: TRBD1
DNA: TGTGCCAGCATCCCCGGGACAGGGATCACAGATACGCAGTATTTT
CDR3: CASIPGTGITDTQYF

V: TRBV28
size: .
J: TRBJ2-7
D: TRBD1
DNA: TGTGCCAGCAGTTTAACCTCCGGGACAGCAACCTACGAGCAGTACTTC
CDR3: CASSLTSGTATYEQYF

V: TRBV27
size: .
J: TRBJ1-1
D: .
DNA: TGTGCCAGCAGTTTAGGGCAAATGAACACTGAAGCTTTCTTT
CDR3: CASSLGQMNTEAFF

V: TRBV9
size: few
J: TRBJ2-1
D: .
DNA: TGTGCCAGCAGTCCAGCGGGCTCCTACAATGAGCAGTTCTTC
CDR3: CASSPAGSYNEQFF

V: TRBV14
size: .
J: TRBJ2-7
D: TRBD2
DNA: TGTGCCAGCAGCCGAGCGGGGGTAAGGTACGAGCAGTACTTC
CDR3: CASSRAGVRYEQYF

V: TRBV30
size: few
J: TRBJ2-3
D: .
DNA: TGTGCCTGGAGCGTACTATCTCCGAGTACGCAGTATTTT
CDR3: CAWSVLSPSTQYF

V: TRBV4-1
size: .
J: TRBJ2-1
D: .
DNA: TGCGCCAGCAGCCAAGTGGGGCGGCTTCCCAATGAGCAGTTCTTC
CDR3: CASSQVGRLPNEQFF

V: TRBV4-1
size: .
J: TRBJ1-1
D: TRBD1
DNA: TGCGCCAGCAGCCCACAGGGGGCTAGGATGAACACTGAAGCTTTCTTT
CDR3: CASSPQGARMNTEAFF

V: TRBV6-9
size: .
J: TRBJ1-4
D: .
DNA: TGTGCCAGCAGTTATCTCATTGACAGGAGACACGAAAAACTGTTTTTT
CDR3: CASSYLIDRRHEKLFF

V: TRBV6-1
size: .
J: TRBJ2-7
D: .
DNA: TGTGCCAGCAGTGATATAGCTTCAGGGCGCGAGCAGTACTTC
CDR3: CASSDIASGREQYF

V: TRBV7-2
size: .
J: TRBJ2-1
D: .
DNA: TGTGCCAGCAGCTCCGGCGGGGCAGTACGAGTATCGAGGCAGTTCTTC
CDR3: CASSSGGAVRVSRQFF

V: TRBV6-5
size: .
J: TRBJ2-5
D: TRBD2
DNA: TGTGCCAGCAGTTACTCGCCGGGGGGTAGGGAGACCCAGTACTTC
CDR3: CASSYSPGGRETQYF

V: TRBV21-1
size: .
J: TRBJ2-5
D: .
DNA: TGTGCCAGCAGCAAACATTTAGCGGGGGGTGTGGAGACCCAGTACTTC
CDR3: CASSKHLAGGVETQYF

V: TRBV30
size: .
J: TRBJ1-4
D: .
DNA: TGTGCCTGGAGTGCACTAACCCTGGGGAGCGGTAATGAAAAACTGTTTTTT
CDR3: CAWSALTLGSGNEKLFF

V: TRBV7-6
size: .
J: TRBJ2-7
D: TRBD1
DNA: TGTGCCAGCAGCTCCGGGACAGGTCCCTACGAGCAGTACTTC
CDR3: CASSSGTGPYEQYF

V: TRBV2
size: .
J: TRBJ2-3
D: .
DNA: TGTGCCACACCGGACAAAACTGGCACAGATACGCAGTATTTT
CDR3: CATPDKTGTDTQYF

V: TRBV6-1
size: .
J: TRBJ1-2
D: .
DNA: TGTGCCAGCAGTCTAGACAGGAACTATGGCTACACCTTC
CDR3: CASSLDRNYGYTF

V: TRBV5-1
size: .
J: TRBJ1-1
D: .
DNA: TGCGCCTCTCAGGCGTCTGCTGAAGCTTTCTTT
CDR3: CASQASAEAFF

V: TRBV6-5
size: .
J: TRBJ1-3
D: .
DNA: TGTGCCAGCCAGATGGGGGCGTATGGAAACACCATATATTTT
CDR3: CASQMGAYGNTIYF

V: TRBV21-1
size: .
J: TRBJ2-7
D: .
DNA: TGTGCCAGCAGCACAAACCGGTTTCACGAGCAGTACTTC
CDR3: CASSTNRFHEQYF

V: TRBV25-1
size: .
J: TRBJ1-6
D: .
DNA: TGTGCCAGCAGTCAGAGGGATTCCTATAATTCACCCCTCCACTTT
CDR3: CASSQRDSYNSPLHF

V: TRBV19
size: .
J: TRBJ1-4
D: .
DNA: TGTGCCAGTAATGTGGGGGCTGATGGAAAACTGTTTTTT
CDR3: CASNVGADGKLFF

V: TRBV28
size: .
J: TRBJ2-1
D: TRBD1
DNA: TGTGCCAGCAGTTTGGGACAGTCCTACAATGAGCAGTTCTTC
CDR3: CASSLGQSYNEQFF

V: TRBV2
size: .
J: TRBJ2-1
D: .
DNA: TGTGCCAGCAGATTGGTCCTATACAATGAGCAGTTCTTC
CDR3: CASRLVLYNEQFF

V: TRBV9
size: .
J: TRBJ2-2
D: .
DNA: TGTGCCAGCAGCGTTAGGGGACAGAACACCGGGGAGCTGTTTTTT
CDR3: CASSVRGQNTGELFF

V: TRBV11-2
size: .
J: TRBJ2-3
D: .
DNA: TGTGCCAGCAGCTTAAGGGGTAACGTAGATACGCAGTATTTT
CDR3: CASSLRGNVDTQYF

V: TRBV9
size: once
J: TRBJ1-6
D: TRBD1
DNA: TGTGCCAGCAGCGTAGTGGGACAGCATAATTCACCCCTCCACTTT
CDR3: CASSVVGQHNSPLHF

V: TRBV2
size: few
J: TRBJ2-1
D: TRBD1
DNA: TGTGCCAGCAGGACCCGGACAGGGGGATCATACAATGAGCAGTTCTTC
CDR3: CASRTRTGGSYNEQFF

V: TRBV9
size: .
J: TRBJ2-6
D: .
DNA: TGTGCCAGCAGCAGGCCTCGGGGTATCAAGATCTCTGGGGCCAACGTCCTGACTTTC
CDR3: CASSRPRGIKISGANVLTF

V: TRBV9
size: .
J: TRBJ1-1
D: .
DNA: TGTGCCAGCAGCCCTAATACAGGGAATGAAGCTTTCTTT
CDR3: CASSPNTGNEAFF

V: TRBV7-7
size: .
J: TRBJ2-7
D: TRBD1
DNA: TGTGCTAGCAGACCACAGGGGGCCCTCTACGAGCAGTACTTC
CDR3: CASRPQGALYEQYF

V: TRBV4-2
size: .
J: TRBJ1-2
D: TRBD1
DNA: TGTGCCAGCAGCTCCTGGACAGGGGGCTACTATGGCTACACCTTC
CDR3: CASSSWTGGYYGYTF

V: TRBV11-2
size: .
J: TRBJ2-1
D: TRBD1
DNA: TGTGCCAGCAGCTTATCCCCAGGGGGAAACAATGAGCAGTTCTTC
CDR3: CASSLSPGGNNEQFF

V: TRBV19
size: .
J: TRBJ1-5
D: .
DNA: TGTGCCAGTAGTATCATCGAGGGGGCCCAGCATTTT
CDR3: CASSIIEGAQHF

V: TRBV30
size: few
J: TRBJ1-5
D: .
DNA: TGTGCCTGGAGTGTCGACAGCTCCCCTAATCAGCCCCAGCATTTT
CDR3: CAWSVDSSPNQPQHF

V: TRBV9
size: .
J: TRBJ2-2
D: TRBD2
DNA: TGTGCCAGCAGCGTAGCGGCGGGGGATGGCGGGGAGCTGTTTTTT
CDR3: CASSVAAGDGGELFF

V: TRBV5-4
size: .
J: TRBJ2-2
D: TRBD2
DNA: TGTGCCAGCAGCGGGCCGGGACTAGCGGGGAGCGGGGAGCTGTTTTTT
CDR3: CASSGPGLAGSGELFF

V: TRBV19
size: .
J: TRBJ1-1
D: .
DNA: TGTGCCAGTAGTAATGGGGGGGTAAGTATGAACACTGAAGCTTTCTTT
CDR3: CASSNGGVSMNTEAFF

V: TRBV25-1
size: .
J: TRBJ1-4
D: .
DNA: TGTGCCAGCGGCGGGATGAAAAAACTGTTTTTT
CDR3: CASGGMKKLFF

V: TRBV11-2
size: .
J: TRBJ1-1
D: .
DNA: TGTGCCAGCAGCTTAGAGTTCGGGGTGACTGAAGCTTTCTTT
CDR3: CASSLEFGVTEAFF

V: TRBV2
size: .
J: TRBJ2-7
D: .
DNA: TGTGCCAGCAGGGCATCGGGAAGCCCTACCTACGAGCAGTACTTC
CDR3: CASRASGSPTYEQYF

V: TRBV9
size: .
J: TRBJ1-3
D: .
DNA: TGTGCCAGCAGCGTAGAAGGAGGGAACTCTGGAAACACCATATATTTT
CDR3: CASSVEGGNSGNTIYF

V: TRBV30
size: .
J: TRBJ1-1
D: .
DNA: TGTGCCTGGAGTGCCGGACAGACTGAAGCTTTCTTT
CDR3: CAWSAGQTEAFF

V: TRBV25-1
size: few
J: TRBJ1-2
D: TRBD1
DNA: TGTGCCAGCAGTCCTGAGCCGACAGGGAGCTATGGCTACACCTTC
CDR3: CASSPEPTGSYGYTF

V: TRBV13
size: few
J: TRBJ1-1
D: .
DNA: TGTGCCAGCAGCTTAACCCGGGGTTCTGAAGCTTTCTTT
CDR3: CASSLTRGSEAFF

V: TRBV5-1
size: .
J: TRBJ1-2
D: .
DNA: TGCGCCAGCAGCTTGAGACAGGATGCTAACTATGGCTACACCTTC
CDR3: CASSLRQDANYGYTF

V: TRBV9
size: .
J: TRBJ2-7
D: TRBD1
DNA: TGTGCCAGCAGCGTGGGGACAGGGGACGAGCAGTACTTC
CDR3: CASSVGTGDEQYF

V: TRBV9
size: .
J: TRBJ2-5
D: TRBD2
DNA: TGTGCCAGCAGCGTCACCTCGGGACTAGGCCAAGAGACCCAGTACTTC
CDR3: CASSVTSGLGQETQYF

V: TRBV4-3
size: .
J: TRBJ2-7
D: .
DNA: TGCGCCAGCAGCCAAAAACGGGGACTCTCCTACGAGCAGTACTTC
CDR3: CASSQKRGLSYEQYF

V: TRBV7-9
size: .
J: TRBJ2-3
D: TRBD2
DNA: TGTGCCAGCCGGGATGCACGGGGGGGCCACGGCACAGATACGCAGTATTTT
CDR3: CASRDARGGHGTDTQYF

V: TRBV5-6
size: .
J: TRBJ2-7
D: .
DNA: TGTGCCAGCAGCTTGGTGACGGCAAGACTCACCTACGAGCAGTACTTC
CDR3: CASSLVTARLTYEQYF

V: TRBV30
size: few
J: TRBJ1-5
D: .
DNA: TGTGCCTGGAGAAGTTCAGCGAGGGAGCCCCAGCATTTT
CDR3: CAWRSSAREPQHF

V: TRBV5-1
size: few
J: TRBJ1-3
D: .
DNA: TGCGCCAGCAGCTTGGGGACAGTGAGCTCTGGAAACACCATATATTTT
CDR3: CASSLGTVSSGNTIYF

V: TRBV7-2
size: .
J: TRBJ1-1
D: TRBD1
DNA: TGTGCCAGCAGCTTCCCAGGGGGCCCTGAAGCTTTCTTT
CDR3: CASSFPGGPEAFF